The present T cell receptor (beta chain) was sequenced within a study of regulatory T cells in long-lasting Graves disease. Overall study context: Patients with new Graves' disease had used antithyroid drugs below 3 months.

Arm-PCR of CDR3 regions and iRepertoire HTBI primers were used to build TCR beta libraries. TCRdb reprocessed the multiplex PCR reads with MiXCR, giving one entry per CDR3 protein. The sample shows around 400,000 distinct CDR3 sequences, 15% to 19% of them seen only once. This CDR3 is built from 13 residues. J was trimmed by 8 bases and V by 4 bases; bases with no gene match: 4. Germline V lookup: CDR1 SGHDN, CDR2 FVKESK. Time point indicated: newly diagnosed GD, antithyroid drugs for less than 3 months. Construction of the TCR library relied on RNA isolated from PBMCs. An endocrinology unit in Xi'an, China, supplied the patients. With respect to this clonotype: Antigen unknown.

Overall study findings and caveats: Owing to a sample size that was small, accuracy may have been reduced. There were preferences for TRBV28, TRBJ1-2 and TRBJ2-5 in persistent disease.

The sequences come from peripheral blood mononuclear cells (PBMCs), collected at new diagnosis, from a patient treated with antithyroid drugs. This rearrangement joins TRBV14 to TRBJ2-7, with 11 bases lining up with TRBD2. The origin of this receptor is a female donor with Graves disease. DNA for the CDR3: TGTGCCAGCAGCCTACTAGCGGGAGCAAAGCAGTACTTC. It codes for CASSLLAGAKQYF.